This TCR beta chain emerged from a study of cytomegalovirus exposure and HLA in healthy donors. At the level of the study: The early release's HLA-typed donors yielded approximately 85 million unique TCRs. Regarding the study as a whole: Later analysis identified about 17,000 TCR beta sequences associated with HLA alleles, using a false discovery rate threshold of 0.05. It was shown in a later analysis that HLA-associated TCR beta chains were more clonally expanded than other, equally common chains. The CMV antigen specificity of a few CMV-associated chains was confirmed through in vitro analysis.

It was with 60 Vbeta and 13 Jbeta primers that the PCR ran. Some clones are missing from TCRdb's copy, which holds only in-frame ones; the method was immunoSEQ multiplex PCR. The data contain 150,000 to 200,000 clones, 77% of them singletons. About this clone: What it recognizes is unknown.

This CDR3 region has 16 residues. CDR1 and CDR2 (germline): SNHLY, FYNNEI. The trim removed 1 base at V and 4 bases at J, leaving 9 bases unmatched. Sequences were obtained from PBMCs. The TCR was taken from a female donor in good health and CMV-seronegative. The rearrangement joins TRBV2 to TRBJ1-1; TRBD1 aligns across 7 bases. The CDR3 spells CASSEGATGRGTEAFF. In nucleotides, the CDR3 is TGTGCCAGCAGTGAAGGGGCGACAGGGCGAGGCACTGAAGCTTTCTTT. The variable domain in full, with the rest retrieved from reference TRBV2 and TRBJ1-1, is EPEVTQTPSHQVTQMGQEVILRCVPISNHLYFYWYRQILGQKVEFLVSFYNNEISEKSEIFDDQFSVERPDGSNFTLKIRSTKLEDSAMYFCASSEGATGRGTEAFFGQGTRLTVV.